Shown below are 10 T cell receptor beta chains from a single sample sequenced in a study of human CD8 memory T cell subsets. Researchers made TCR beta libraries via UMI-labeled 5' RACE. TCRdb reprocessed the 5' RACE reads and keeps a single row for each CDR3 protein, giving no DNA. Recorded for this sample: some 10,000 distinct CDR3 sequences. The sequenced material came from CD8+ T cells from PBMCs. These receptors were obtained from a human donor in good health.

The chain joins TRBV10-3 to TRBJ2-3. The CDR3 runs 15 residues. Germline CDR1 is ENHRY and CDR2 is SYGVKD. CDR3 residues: CAITGSTSSTDTQYF.

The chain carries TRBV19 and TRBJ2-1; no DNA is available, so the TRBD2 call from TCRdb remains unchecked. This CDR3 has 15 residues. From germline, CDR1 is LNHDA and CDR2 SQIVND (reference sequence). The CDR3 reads CASSPEGPPRNEQFF. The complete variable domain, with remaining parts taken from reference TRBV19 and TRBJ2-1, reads DGGITQSPKYLFRKEGQNVTLSCEQNLNHDAMYWYRQDPGQGLRLIYYSQIVNDFQKGDIAEGYSVSREKKESFPLTVTSAQKNPTAFYLCASSPEGPPRNEQFFGPGTRLTVL.

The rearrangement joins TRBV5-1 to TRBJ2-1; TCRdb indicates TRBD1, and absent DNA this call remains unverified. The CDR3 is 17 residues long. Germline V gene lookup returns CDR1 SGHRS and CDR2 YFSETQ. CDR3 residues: CASSSQGRRSSYNEQFF.

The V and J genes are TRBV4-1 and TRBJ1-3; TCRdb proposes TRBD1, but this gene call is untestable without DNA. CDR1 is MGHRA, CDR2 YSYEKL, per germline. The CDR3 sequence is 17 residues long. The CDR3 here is CASRLLVTGGIGNTIYF.

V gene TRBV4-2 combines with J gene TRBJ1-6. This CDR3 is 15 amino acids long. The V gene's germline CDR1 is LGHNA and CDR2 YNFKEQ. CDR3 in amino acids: CASSQGFPVDSPLHF.

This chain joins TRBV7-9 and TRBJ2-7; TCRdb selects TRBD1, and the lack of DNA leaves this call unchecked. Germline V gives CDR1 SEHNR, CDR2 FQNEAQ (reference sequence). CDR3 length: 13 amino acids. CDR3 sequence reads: CASSISNTGEQYF.

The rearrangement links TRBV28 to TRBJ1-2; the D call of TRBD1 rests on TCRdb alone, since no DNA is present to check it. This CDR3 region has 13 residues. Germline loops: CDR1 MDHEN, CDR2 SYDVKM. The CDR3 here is CASRAPIPYGYTF.

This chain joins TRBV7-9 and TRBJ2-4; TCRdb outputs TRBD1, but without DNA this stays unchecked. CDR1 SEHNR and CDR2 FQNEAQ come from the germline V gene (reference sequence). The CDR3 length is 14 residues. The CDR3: CASNPDRAKNIQYF.

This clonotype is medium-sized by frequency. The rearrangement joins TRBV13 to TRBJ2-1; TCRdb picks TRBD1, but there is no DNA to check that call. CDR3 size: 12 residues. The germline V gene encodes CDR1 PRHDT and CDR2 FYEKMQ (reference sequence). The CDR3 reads CASSSRGGEQFF.

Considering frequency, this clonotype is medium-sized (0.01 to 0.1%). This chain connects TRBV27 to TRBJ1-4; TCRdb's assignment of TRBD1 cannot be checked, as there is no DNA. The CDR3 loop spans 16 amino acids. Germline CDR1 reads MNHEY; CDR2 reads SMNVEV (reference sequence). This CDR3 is CASSLSGTANNEKLFF.